This TCR beta chain was identified in a study of T cell responses to AZD1222 COVID-19 vaccine. Findings and limits, study-wide: The span of vaccine-associated CD4 TCRs extended across spike, with dominance at 160-218 and 743-854.

A remark on this clone: As yet, its antigen is unknown.

Generated by immunoSEQ multiplex PCR, the TCRdb table keeps only in-frame clones and is missing some. This table has about 150,000 clones, 90% appearing once. The sequence came from an adult in good health. The sequenced sample was peripheral blood, obtained on day 0 of AZD1222 vaccination.

The CDR3 region has the DNA TGTGCCAGCAGCCAAGTGCTGGGGGGGAACACTGAAGCTTTCTTT. Translated: CASSQVLGGNTEAFF. The rearrangement joins TRBV3-1 (or the pseudogene TRBV3-2) to TRBJ1-1; TRBD1 is a possible D gene (5 bases). This CDR3 region has 15 residues. With 1 base removed from V and 1 base from J, the gap between germline ends came to 10 bases. Germline V gene data show CDR1 as LGHDT and CDR2 as YNNKEL (reference sequence).